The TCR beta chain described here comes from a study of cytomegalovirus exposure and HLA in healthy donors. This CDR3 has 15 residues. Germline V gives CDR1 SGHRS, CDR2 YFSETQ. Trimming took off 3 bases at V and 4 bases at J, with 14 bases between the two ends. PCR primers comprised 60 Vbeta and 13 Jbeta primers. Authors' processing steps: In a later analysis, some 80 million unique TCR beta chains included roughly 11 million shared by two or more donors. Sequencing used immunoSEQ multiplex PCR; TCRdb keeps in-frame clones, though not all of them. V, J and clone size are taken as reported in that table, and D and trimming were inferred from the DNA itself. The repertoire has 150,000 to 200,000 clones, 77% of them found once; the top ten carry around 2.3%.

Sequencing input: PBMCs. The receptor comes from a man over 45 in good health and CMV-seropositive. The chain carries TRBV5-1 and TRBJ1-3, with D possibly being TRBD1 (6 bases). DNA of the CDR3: TGCGCCAGCAGCTCGGAAACAGGGATAGGAAACACCATATATTTT. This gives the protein CASSSETGIGNTIYF.